This T cell receptor (beta chain) was sequenced in a study of T cell responses to AZD1222 COVID-19 vaccine. Study-level findings and limits: Increased Spike-specific TCR breadth and depth were observed after two AZD1222 doses. In all cases, repertoires were sampled only after the peak T cell response.

CDR3 size: 13 residues. Per the germline V gene, CDR1 is MNHEY and CDR2 is SVGEGT. V gave up 4 bases and J gave up 6 bases, with 11 bases separating them. Sequenced by immunoSEQ multiplex PCR; TCRdb stores in-frame clones only, minus some. The profile covers 100,000 to 120,000 clones, with roughly 90% appearing a single time and 2% to 3% taken by the ten largest. On this clone itself: The antigen remains unidentified.

The chain recombines TRBV6-2 or TRBV6-3 with TRBJ2-3, with no clear D. Sample: peripheral blood, taken on day 0 of AZD1222 vaccination. The sequence derives from an adult in good health. CDR3 coding DNA: TGTGCCAGCAGTTTGGACCGTCAGGATACGCAGTATTTT. It yields the protein CASSLDRQDTQYF.